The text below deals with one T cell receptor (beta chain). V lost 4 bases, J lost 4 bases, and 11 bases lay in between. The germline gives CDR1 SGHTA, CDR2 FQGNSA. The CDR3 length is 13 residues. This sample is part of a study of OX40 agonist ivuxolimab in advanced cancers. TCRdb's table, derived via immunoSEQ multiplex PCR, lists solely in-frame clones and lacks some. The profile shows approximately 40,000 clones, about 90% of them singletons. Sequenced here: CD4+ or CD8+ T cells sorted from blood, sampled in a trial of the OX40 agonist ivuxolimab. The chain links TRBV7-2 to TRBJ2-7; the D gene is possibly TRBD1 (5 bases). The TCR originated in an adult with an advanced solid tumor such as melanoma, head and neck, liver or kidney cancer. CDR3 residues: CASSYDSSYEQYF. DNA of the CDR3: TGTGCCAGCAGCTACGACAGCTCTTACGAGCAGTACTTC.